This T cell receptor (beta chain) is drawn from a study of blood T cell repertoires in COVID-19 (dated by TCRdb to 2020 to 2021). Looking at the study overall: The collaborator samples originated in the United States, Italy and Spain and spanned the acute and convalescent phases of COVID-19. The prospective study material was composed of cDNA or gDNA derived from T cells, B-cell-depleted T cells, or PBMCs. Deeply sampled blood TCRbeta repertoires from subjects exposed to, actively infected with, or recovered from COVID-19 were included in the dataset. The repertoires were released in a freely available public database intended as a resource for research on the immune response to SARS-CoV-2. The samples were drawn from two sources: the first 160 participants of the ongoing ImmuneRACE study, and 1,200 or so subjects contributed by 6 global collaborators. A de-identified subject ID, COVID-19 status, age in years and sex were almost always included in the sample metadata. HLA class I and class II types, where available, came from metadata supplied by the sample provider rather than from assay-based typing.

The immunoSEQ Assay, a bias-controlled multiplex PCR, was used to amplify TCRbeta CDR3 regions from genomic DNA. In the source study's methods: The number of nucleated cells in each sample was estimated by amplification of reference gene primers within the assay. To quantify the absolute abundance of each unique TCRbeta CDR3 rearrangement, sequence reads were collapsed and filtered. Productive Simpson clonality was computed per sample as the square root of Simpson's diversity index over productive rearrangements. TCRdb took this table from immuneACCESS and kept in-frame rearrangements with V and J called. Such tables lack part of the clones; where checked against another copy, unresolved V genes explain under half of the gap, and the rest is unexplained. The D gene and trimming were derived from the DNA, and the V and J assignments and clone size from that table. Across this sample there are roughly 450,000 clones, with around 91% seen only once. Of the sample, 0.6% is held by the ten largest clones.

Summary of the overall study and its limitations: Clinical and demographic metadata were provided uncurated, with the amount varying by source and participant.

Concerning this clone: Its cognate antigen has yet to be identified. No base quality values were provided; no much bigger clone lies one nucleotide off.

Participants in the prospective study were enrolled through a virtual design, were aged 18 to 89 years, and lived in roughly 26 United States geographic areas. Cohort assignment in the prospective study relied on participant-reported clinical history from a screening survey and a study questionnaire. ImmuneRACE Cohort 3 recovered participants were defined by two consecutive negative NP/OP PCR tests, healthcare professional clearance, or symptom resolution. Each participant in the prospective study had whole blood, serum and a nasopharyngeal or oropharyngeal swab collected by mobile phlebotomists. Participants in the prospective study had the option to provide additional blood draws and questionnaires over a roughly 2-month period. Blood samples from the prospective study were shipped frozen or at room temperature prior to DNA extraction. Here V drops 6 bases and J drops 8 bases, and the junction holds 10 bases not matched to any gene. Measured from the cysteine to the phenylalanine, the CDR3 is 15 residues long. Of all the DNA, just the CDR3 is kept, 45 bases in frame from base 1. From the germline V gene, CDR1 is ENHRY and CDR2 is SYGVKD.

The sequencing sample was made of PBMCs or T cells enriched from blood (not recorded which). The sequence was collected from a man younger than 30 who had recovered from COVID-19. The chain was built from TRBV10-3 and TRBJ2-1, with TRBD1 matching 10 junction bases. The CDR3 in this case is CAIRDPGQGIDEQFF. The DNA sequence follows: TGTGCCATCAGGGATCCGGGACAGGGGATAGATGAGCAGTTCTTC.